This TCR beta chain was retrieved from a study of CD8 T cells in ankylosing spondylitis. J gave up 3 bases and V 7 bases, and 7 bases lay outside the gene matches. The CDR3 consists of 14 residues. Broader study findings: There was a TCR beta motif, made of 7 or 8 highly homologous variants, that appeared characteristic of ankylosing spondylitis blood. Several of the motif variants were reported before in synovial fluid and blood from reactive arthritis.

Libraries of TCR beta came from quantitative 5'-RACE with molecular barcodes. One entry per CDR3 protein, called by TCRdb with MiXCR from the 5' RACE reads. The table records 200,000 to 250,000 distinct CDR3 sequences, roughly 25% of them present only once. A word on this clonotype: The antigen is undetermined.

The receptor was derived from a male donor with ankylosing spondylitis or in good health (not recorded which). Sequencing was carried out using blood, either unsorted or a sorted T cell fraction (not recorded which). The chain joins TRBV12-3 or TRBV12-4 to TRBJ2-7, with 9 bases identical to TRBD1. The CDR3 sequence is CASTTGTGSYEQYF. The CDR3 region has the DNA TGTGCCAGCACTACCGGGACAGGGAGCTACGAGCAGTACTTC.